A selection of T cell receptor beta chains follows, all from one sample in a study of cytomegalovirus exposure and HLA in healthy donors. TCRdb keeps only in-frame clones here, not all; method: immunoSEQ multiplex PCR. This sample carries around 99,000 clones, approximately 84% of them seen once, and the ten largest clones take 2% to 2.5%. The sequenced sample consisted of PBMCs. Receptors originate from a man aged 30-40 years in good health and CMV-seronegative. Both conserved end residues are part of each CDR3. A D gene is named only where the DNA matches it firmly. The size entry is marked missing in some rows and otherwise reads once, few, many or a size class.

j_gene | abundance | v_gene | d_gene | CDR3nt | CDR3aa
TRBJ1-1 | . | TRBV30 | . | TGTGCCTGGACGGAGGTTCTAAACACTGAAGCTTTCTTT | CAWTEVLNTEAFF
TRBJ1-5 | . | TRBV15 | . | TGTGCCAGCGGCGCGAACAATCAGCCCCAGCATTTT | CASGANNQPQHF
TRBJ2-3 | . | TRBV5-1 | TRBD2 | TGCGCCAGCAGCTTGGGGGGACTAGCGGGAGTTACAGATACGCAGTATTTT | CASSLGGLAGVTDTQYF
TRBJ2-1 | . | TRBV29-1 | TRBD2 | TGCAGCGTTGCAATTGGGGAACTAGCGGAGATCTACAATGAGCAGTTCTTC | CSVAIGELAEIYNEQFF
TRBJ1-5 | . | TRBV2 | . | TGTGCCAGCAGTAAAAACCTAGCCGATCAGCCCCAGCATTTT | CASSKNLADQPQHF
TRBJ2-7 | . | TRBV29-1 | . | TGCAGCGTCGAGGGAAGGCCGTGGGAGCAGTACTTC | CSVEGRPWEQYF
TRBJ2-7 | once | TRBV28 | TRBD1 | TGTGCCAGCAGTTTAGGGACAGCCTCCTACGAGCAGTACTTC | CASSLGTASYEQYF
TRBJ2-7 | . | TRBV6-5 | TRBD2 | TGTGCCAGCGGGGAGCGGGAGAACGAGTACGAGCAGTACTTC | CASGERENEYEQYF
TRBJ1-3 | . | TRBV30 | . | TGTGCCTGGAGGATCCCCGCGGGCACCATATATTTT | CAWRIPAGTIYF
TRBJ2-6 | . | TRBV2 | TRBD1 | TGTGCCAGCAGCCGAGTAGGGGGCCTCATGGGGGCCAACGTCCTGACTTTC | CASSRVGGLMGANVLTF
TRBJ2-7 | once | TRBV6-5 | TRBD2 | TGTGCCAGCAGTACCTCAACTAGCGGGTCCTACGAGCAGTACTTC | CASSTSTSGSYEQYF
TRBJ1-5 | . | TRBV2 | TRBD1 | TGTGCCAGCAGTGGAGACAGGGGAGAAAAGCATTTT | CASSGDRGEKHF
TRBJ1-2 | . | TRBV30 | . | TGTGCCTGGAGTGTTATCTCTAACTATGGCTACACCTTC | CAWSVISNYGYTF
TRBJ2-4 | . | TRBV6-6 | TRBD2 | TGTGCCAGCAGAGCCGGACTAGCGACCAAAAGCATTCAGTACTTC | CASRAGLATKSIQYF
TRBJ2-1 | . | TRBV9 | TRBD2 | TGTGCCAGCAGCAGACCGGGACTAAACTACAATGAGCAGTTCTTC | CASSRPGLNYNEQFF
TRBJ2-2 | . | TRBV29-1 | TRBD2 | TGCAGCGTTGTACTAGCGGGGGGGCCGTGGACCGGGGAGCTGTTTTTT | CSVVLAGGPWTGELFF
TRBJ2-6 | . | TRBV10-2 | . | TGCGCCAGCAAATCGTTAGCTGGGGCCAACGTCCTGACTTTC | CASKSLAGANVLTF
TRBJ1-1 | . | TRBV5-4 | . | TGTGCCAGCAGCCGTTGGAACACTGAAGCTTTCTTT | CASSRWNTEAFF
TRBJ1-1 | few | TRBV4-1 | TRBD1 | TGCGCCAGCAGCCAAATTGGACAGGGCAAGAACACTGAAGCTTTCTTT | CASSQIGQGKNTEAFF
TRBJ1-1 | . | TRBV6-1 | TRBD1 | TGTGCCAGCAGTGAGGACAGGGCTGGCCCTGAAGCTTTCTTT | CASSEDRAGPEAFF
TRBJ2-2 | . | TRBV7-3 | TRBD1 | TGTGCCTCCTCGAGGACAGGGGGCACCGGGGAGCTGTTTTTT | CASSRTGGTGELFF
TRBJ2-7 | . | TRBV10-3 | . | TGTGCCATCAGTTCACGGAGCTTCTACGAGCAGTACTTC | CAISSRSFYEQYF
TRBJ2-7 | . | TRBV5-6 | . | TGTGCCAGCAGCGGAGGGGGGGACTCCTACGAGCAGTACTTC | CASSGGGDSYEQYF
TRBJ1-5 | . | TRBV7-6 | . | TGTGCCAGCAGCTTTTCAGGCCAGCCCCAGCATTTT | CASSFSGQPQHF
TRBJ2-7 | . | TRBV6-1 | . | TGTGCCAGCAGTGAAGGAGTCGAGGGCTACGAGCAGTACTTC | CASSEGVEGYEQYF
TRBJ2-2 | . | TRBV7-3 | TRBD2 | TGTGCCAGCAGCACCCCCGGGACTAGCGGGAGCGAATTTTTT | CASSTPGTSGSEFF
TRBJ1-6 | . | TRBV6-5 | . | TGTGCCAGCAGGCCGGACAGTCTTAATTCACCCCTCCACTTT | CASRPDSLNSPLHF
TRBJ1-1 | . | TRBV5-1 | . | TGCGCCAGCAGCTCCAGGGGCTTGAACACTGAAGCTTTCTTT | CASSSRGLNTEAFF
TRBJ2-5 | . | TRBV4-1 | TRBD2 | TGCGCCAGCAGCCAGGCCCAGCGGGGGGCACAAGAGACCCAGTACTTC | CASSQAQRGAQETQYF
TRBJ2-7 | once | TRBV5-4 | . | TGTGCCAGCAGCTTGGGACAGGAATACGAGCAGTACTTC | CASSLGQEYEQYF
TRBJ2-7 | . | TRBV30 | . | TGTGCCTGGAGTTTACCCCTTGCTAGGTCCTACGAGCAGTACTTC | CAWSLPLARSYEQYF
TRBJ2-2 | few | TRBV7-8 | TRBD2 | TGTGCCAGCAGCTTAGGGGCTAGCGGGATAACCGGGGAGCTGTTTTTT | CASSLGASGITGELFF
TRBJ2-1 | . | TRBV4-1 | TRBD1 | TGCGCCAGCAGCCAACCCGACAGGGGGGATTACAATGAGCAGTTCTTC | CASSQPDRGDYNEQFF
TRBJ1-4 | . | TRBV10-2 | . | TGCGCCAGTACAGGCGACCCTAATGAAAAACTGTTTTTT | CASTGDPNEKLFF
TRBJ2-1 | . | TRBV18 | . | TGTGCCAGCTCACCCACCGATCTAGCAGATGAGCAGTTCTTC | CASSPTDLADEQFF
TRBJ1-5 | few | TRBV25-1 | . | TGTGCCAGCAGTGAATCGGGGGACGGGTATCAGCCCCAGCATTTT | CASSESGDGYQPQHF
TRBJ1-1 | few | TRBV10-2 | . | TGCGCCAGCAGTGCGGGTGCGGGGCTGGGTGAAGCTTTCTTT | CASSAGAGLGEAFF
TRBJ1-2 | . | TRBV7-9 | TRBD1 | TGTGCCAGCAGCTCGCTGACAGGGGCAAAGTATGGCTACACCTTC | CASSSLTGAKYGYTF
TRBJ1-2 | . | TRBV6-5 | . | TGTGCCAGCAGTTACAAGATACAGGGCTATGGCTACACCTTC | CASSYKIQGYGYTF
TRBJ1-4 | once | TRBV28 | TRBD1 | TGTGCCAGCAGTTCCGGGACAGGGCATGAAAAACTGTTTTTT | CASSSGTGHEKLFF
TRBJ1-3 | . | TRBV7-9 | . | TGTGCCAGCAGGGCGGGCTCAGGAAACACCATATATTTT | CASRAGSGNTIYF
TRBJ1-1 | . | TRBV20-1 | . | TGCAGTGGGGCCCTTGGCCCCGAAGCTTTCTTT | CSGALGPEAFF
TRBJ1-5 | . | TRBV6-6 | TRBD1 | TGTGCCAGCAGACTTGGACAGGTTAGCAATCAGCCCCAGCATTTT | CASRLGQVSNQPQHF
TRBJ1-5 | . | TRBV5-6 | TRBD1 | TGTGCCAGCAGCTTGGCTGGAGGGGGCTACAATCAGCCCCAGCATTTT | CASSLAGGGYNQPQHF
TRBJ2-1 | . | TRBV28 | . | TGTGCCAGCAGTCGAGTGCTGGATGAGCAGTTCTTC | CASSRVLDEQFF
TRBJ2-3 | . | TRBV19 | . | TGTGCCAGTAGTATAGGCCGGGCAGATACGCAGTATTTT | CASSIGRADTQYF
TRBJ1-3 | few | TRBV7-8 | . | TGTGCCAGCAGCCAGGGTACTGGAAACACCATATATTTT | CASSQGTGNTIYF
TRBJ2-1 | . | TRBV7-8 | . | TGTGCCAGCAGCATCAGGAGGGCCTCCTACAATGAGCAGTTCTTC | CASSIRRASYNEQFF
TRBJ1-1 | . | TRBV29-1 | . | TGCAGCGCCGTAACAGGGACTGAAGCTTTCTTT | CSAVTGTEAFF
TRBJ1-2 | once | TRBV7-2 | . | TGTGCCAGCAGCGCGAACAGGGTTTTGTATGGCTACACCTTC | CASSANRVLYGYTF
TRBJ2-1 | . | TRBV4-1 | TRBD1 | TGCGCCAGCAGCCAGAGACAGGGAAACTCCTACAATGAGCAGTTCTTC | CASSQRQGNSYNEQFF
TRBJ1-5 | . | TRBV6-5 | . | TGTGCCAGCAGTTCGCCCTTAGCGGCCCAGCATTTT | CASSSPLAAQHF
TRBJ2-1 | few | TRBV6-4 | TRBD2 | TGTGCCAGCAGTGACGTTGCGGGGGGGAACAATGAGCAGTTCTTC | CASSDVAGGNNEQFF
TRBJ1-1 | few | TRBV11-1 | TRBD1 | TGTGCCAGCAGCTTATCCAAGGGACAGGAGGGCACTGAAGCTTTCTTT | CASSLSKGQEGTEAFF